This T cell receptor beta chain is from a study of vaccination and CD4 T cells after COVID-19. Study-wide points: The authors identified 304 of 307 vaccine-specific clones in convalescent patients as spike mono-reactive.

J was trimmed by 2 bases and V by 1 base; bases with no gene match: 4. CDR3 length: 15 amino acids. Germline CDR1 reads SGHTA; CDR2 reads FQGNSA. About this clonotype: The antigen is undetermined.

Sequenced with the Oncomine TCR Beta short-read assay was DNA taken from cultured CD4+ T cells. TCRdb reprocessed the PCR reads with MiXCR, giving one entry per CDR3 protein. The sample records 11,000 or so distinct CDR3 sequences, about 50% being singletons. As to treatment: roughly 10-day PBMC culture with coronavirus spike peptide pools or control peptides (ViraFEST assay). The chain recombines TRBV7-2 with TRBJ1-2; 7 bases are a match to TRBD1. This clonotype was obtained from a human donor who had recovered from COVID-19. The sequencing input was CD4+ T cells from blood, cultured in vitro. CDR3 residues: CASSLVPGQNYGYTF. CDR3 in DNA: TGTGCCAGCAGCTTAGTCCCGGGACAGAACTATGGCTACACCTTC. Supplemented by reference TRBV7-2 and TRBJ1-2, the full variable domain reads GAGVSQSPSNKVTEKGKDVELRCDPISGHTALYWYRQSLGQGLEFLIYFQGNSAPDKSGLPSDRFSAERTGGSVSTLTIQRTQQEDSAVYLCASSLVPGQNYGYTFGSGTRLTVV.